This is a list of T cell receptor beta chains from one sample in a study of shared clonotypes between healthy human individuals. Profiled with immunoSEQ multiplex PCR; TCRdb holds only in-frame clones, not every one. The sample records hundreds of thousands of clones, roughly 95% being singletons. Sequenced input: naive CD8+ T cells sorted from blood. The source of these receptors is a woman aged 25 to 39 in good health. Both conserved end residues are part of each CDR3. The D gene is left open where the match is weak. For some rows the clone size is stated as once, few or many, or as a class when expanded; others skip it.

j_gene: TRBJ2-3; v_gene: TRBV9; d_gene: TRBD2; len: 16; abundance: NA; CDR3nt: TGTGCCAGCAGCGTAGGGCGACTAGCGGGAGCAGATACGCAGTATTTT; CDR3aa: CASSVGRLAGADTQYF
j_gene: TRBJ1-1; v_gene: TRBV29-1; d_gene: TRBD1; len: 13; abundance: few; CDR3nt: TGCAGCGTCCGGACAGGGTTGAACACTGAAGCTTTCTTT; CDR3aa: CSVRTGLNTEAFF
j_gene: TRBJ2-2; v_gene: TRBV4-2; d_gene: TRBD2; len: 19; abundance: NA; CDR3nt: TGTGCCAGCAGCCAGCTCGCGGGACTAGCGGGAGTCGGCACCGGGGAGCTGTTTTTT; CDR3aa: CASSQLAGLAGVGTGELFF
j_gene: TRBJ2-2; v_gene: TRBV5-1; d_gene: TRBD2; len: 18; abundance: NA; CDR3nt: TGCGCCAGCAGCCTTGATCCGGGACTAGCGGGAGTTACCGGGGAGCTGTTTTTT; CDR3aa: CASSLDPGLAGVTGELFF
j_gene: TRBJ1-1; v_gene: TRBV9; d_gene: NA; len: 13; abundance: NA; CDR3nt: TGTGCCAGCAGCCTCGGGGGGGACACTGAAGCTTTCTTT; CDR3aa: CASSLGGDTEAFF
j_gene: TRBJ2-7; v_gene: TRBV5-1; d_gene: NA; len: 14; abundance: NA; CDR3nt: TGCGCCAGCAGCTTGGTTAGGGGCAGCGACGAGCAGTACTTC; CDR3aa: CASSLVRGSDEQYF
j_gene: TRBJ2-7; v_gene: TRBV7-9; d_gene: TRBD2; len: 13; abundance: once; CDR3nt: TGTGCCAGCAGCCGGACTAGCTCCTACGAGCAGTACTTC; CDR3aa: CASSRTSSYEQYF
j_gene: TRBJ2-7; v_gene: TRBV4-1; d_gene: NA; len: 15; abundance: NA; CDR3nt: TGCGCCAGCAGCCAAGATAGATCGCCCGGGGGCGAGCAGTACTTC; CDR3aa: CASSQDRSPGGEQYF
j_gene: TRBJ1-1; v_gene: TRBV27; d_gene: TRBD1; len: 13; abundance: NA; CDR3nt: TGTGCCAGCAGTTCGGGACAGGGATCTGAAGCTTTCTTT; CDR3aa: CASSSGQGSEAFF
j_gene: TRBJ2-3; v_gene: TRBV27; d_gene: TRBD2; len: 17; abundance: NA; CDR3nt: TGTGCCAGCAGTTTGACTAGCGGGAGGGCCTATTCAGATACGCAGTATTTT; CDR3aa: CASSLTSGRAYSDTQYF
j_gene: TRBJ2-3; v_gene: TRBV6-5; d_gene: NA; len: 13; abundance: NA; CDR3nt: TGTGCCAGCAGAACTGCGCTTTCGGATACGCAGTATTTT; CDR3aa: CASRTALSDTQYF
j_gene: TRBJ2-7; v_gene: TRBV11-2; d_gene: NA; len: 14; abundance: NA; CDR3nt: TGTGCCAGCAGCTCGATCAACTCAGGGGCCGAGCAGTACTTC; CDR3aa: CASSSINSGAEQYF
j_gene: TRBJ1-1; v_gene: TRBV10-2; d_gene: NA; len: 11; abundance: NA; CDR3nt: TGCGCCAGCAGGACTGGGGGGGGAGCTTTCTTT; CDR3aa: CASRTGGGAFF
j_gene: TRBJ1-3; v_gene: TRBV7-9; d_gene: NA; len: 15; abundance: NA; CDR3nt: TGTGCCAGCAGCGCCACAGGGTACTCTGGAAACACCATATATTTT; CDR3aa: CASSATGYSGNTIYF
j_gene: TRBJ1-4; v_gene: TRBV28; d_gene: NA; len: 13; abundance: once; CDR3nt: TGTGCCAGCAGCGGGGCGAATAATGAAAAACTGTTTTTT; CDR3aa: CASSGANNEKLFF
j_gene: TRBJ1-1; v_gene: TRBV15; d_gene: NA; len: 16; abundance: once; CDR3nt: TGTGCCACCAGCAGAGGCCCCCCAGAATTGAACACTGAAGCTTTCTTT; CDR3aa: CATSRGPPELNTEAFF
j_gene: TRBJ2-7; v_gene: TRBV27; d_gene: NA; len: 15; abundance: NA; CDR3nt: TGTGCCAGCAGTTTAGGCAGGGGGGTTACCTACGAGCAGTACTTC; CDR3aa: CASSLGRGVTYEQYF
j_gene: TRBJ1-5; v_gene: TRBV28; d_gene: NA; len: 14; abundance: NA; CDR3nt: TGTGCCAGCAGGGTAGGGATGAGCAATCAGCCCCAGCATTTT; CDR3aa: CASRVGMSNQPQHF
j_gene: TRBJ2-5; v_gene: TRBV2; d_gene: NA; len: 14; abundance: NA; CDR3nt: TGTGCCAGCAACCCGGGCAGGGGGGTGGAGACCCAGTACTTC; CDR3aa: CASNPGRGVETQYF
j_gene: TRBJ1-2; v_gene: TRBV27; d_gene: NA; len: 16; abundance: NA; CDR3nt: TGTGCCAGCAGTAAATTGGAGACGTCGACTAACTATGGCTACACCTTC; CDR3aa: CASSKLETSTNYGYTF
j_gene: TRBJ2-1; v_gene: TRBV19; d_gene: NA; len: 12; abundance: once; CDR3nt: TGTGCCAGTACCGACCCCTACAATGAGCAGTTCTTC; CDR3aa: CASTDPYNEQFF
j_gene: TRBJ2-3; v_gene: TRBV28; d_gene: TRBD2; len: 15; abundance: NA; CDR3nt: TGTGCCAGCAGCCCAGCGGGAGGGATCACAGATACGCAGTATTTT; CDR3aa: CASSPAGGITDTQYF
j_gene: TRBJ1-1; v_gene: TRBV7-6; d_gene: NA; len: 16; abundance: NA; CDR3nt: TGTGCCAGCAGCTTAGAGGCGACGGCTAGGGGCACTGAAGCTTTCTTT; CDR3aa: CASSLEATARGTEAFF
j_gene: TRBJ2-1; v_gene: TRBV30; d_gene: NA; len: 13; abundance: NA; CDR3nt: TGTGCCTGGAGCGCTATTGACTACAATGAGCAGTTCTTC; CDR3aa: CAWSAIDYNEQFF
j_gene: TRBJ2-7; v_gene: TRBV6-6; d_gene: NA; len: 13; abundance: NA; CDR3nt: TGTGCCAGCTGTGAGGGTCCCTCCTACGAGCAGTACTTC; CDR3aa: CASCEGPSYEQYF
j_gene: TRBJ1-2; v_gene: TRBV7-9; d_gene: TRBD1; len: 14; abundance: NA; CDR3nt: TGTGCCAGCAGCTTGGGGACAGGGGAGGATGGCTACACCTTC; CDR3aa: CASSLGTGEDGYTF
j_gene: TRBJ2-7; v_gene: TRBV5-4; d_gene: TRBD2; len: 13; abundance: few; CDR3nt: TGTGCCAGCAGCTTTAGCGGGAGCTACGAGCAGTACTTC; CDR3aa: CASSFSGSYEQYF
j_gene: TRBJ1-3; v_gene: TRBV7-8; d_gene: NA; len: 15; abundance: NA; CDR3nt: TGTGCCAGCAGCTGGGGGGAAGCTGCTGGAAACACCATATATTTT; CDR3aa: CASSWGEAAGNTIYF
j_gene: TRBJ2-3; v_gene: TRBV5-6; d_gene: TRBD2; len: 16; abundance: NA; CDR3nt: TGTGCCAGCAGCTTGGCACTTGCGGGAGTCCTCGATACGCAGTATTTT; CDR3aa: CASSLALAGVLDTQYF
j_gene: TRBJ2-1; v_gene: TRBV28; d_gene: TRBD1; len: 15; abundance: NA; CDR3nt: TGTGCCAGCAGTCCTATCAGGGGGCGACGCAATGAGCAGTTCTTC; CDR3aa: CASSPIRGRRNEQFF
j_gene: TRBJ2-5; v_gene: TRBV5-6; d_gene: TRBD2; len: 15; abundance: NA; CDR3nt: TGTGCCAGCAGCTTGAACGCGGGGGACGCGGAGACCCAGTACTTC; CDR3aa: CASSLNAGDAETQYF
j_gene: TRBJ2-7; v_gene: TRBV7-6; d_gene: NA; len: 13; abundance: NA; CDR3nt: TGTGCCAGCAGCTTAGCGCCAACCTACGAGCAGTACTTC; CDR3aa: CASSLAPTYEQYF
j_gene: TRBJ2-7; v_gene: TRBV5-4; d_gene: TRBD2; len: 15; abundance: NA; CDR3nt: TGTGCCAGCAGCTTCCCGACTAGCGGGATGTGGGAGCAGTACTTC; CDR3aa: CASSFPTSGMWEQYF
j_gene: TRBJ2-7; v_gene: TRBV5-6; d_gene: NA; len: 15; abundance: NA; CDR3nt: TGTGCCAGCAGCTTGAAGGCTAGGCTCCCCTACGAGCAGTACTTC; CDR3aa: CASSLKARLPYEQYF
j_gene: TRBJ2-7; v_gene: TRBV28; d_gene: TRBD2; len: 12; abundance: NA; CDR3nt: TGTGCCAGCGCCTCGGGAGGGTACGAGCAGTACTTC; CDR3aa: CASASGGYEQYF
j_gene: TRBJ2-1; v_gene: TRBV5-6; d_gene: TRBD1; len: 13; abundance: NA; CDR3nt: TGTGCCAGCAGCTCGACAGGGGGCCATGAGCAGTTCTTC; CDR3aa: CASSSTGGHEQFF